Presented here are 21 T cell receptor beta chains from one specimen sequenced in a study of cytomegalovirus exposure and HLA in healthy donors. It was with 60 Vbeta and 13 Jbeta primers that the PCR ran. The protocol was immunoSEQ multiplex PCR, while the TCRdb copy is restricted to in-frame clones and leaves out a portion. The sample includes over 200,000 clones, around 88% of them seen just once. The sequenced material came from PBMCs. Receptor source: a young woman in good health and CMV-seronegative.

V is TRBV7-8 and J is TRBJ2-5; TRBD1 aligns across 8 bases. The CDR3 loop spans 18 amino acids. Losses at the gene ends were 5 bases for V and 0 bases for J; bases not matched to a gene: 14. Germline V lookup: CDR1 SGHVS, CDR2 FQNEAQ. The CDR3 reads CASSAISSPGGHQETQYF. The DNA for the CDR3 is TGTGCCAGCAGCGCCATTTCCTCCCCAGGGGGCCACCAAGAGACCCAGTACTTC. The entire variable domain, with the rest obtained from reference TRBV7-8 and TRBJ2-5, is as follows: GAGVSQSPRYKVAKRGQDVALRCDPISGHVSLFWYQQALGQGPEFLTYFQNEAQLDKSGLPSDRFFAERPEGSVSTLKIQRTQQEDSAVYLCASSAISSPGGHQETQYFGPGTRLLVL.

V and J are TRBV4-1 and TRBJ1-1; D unresolved. Trimming removed 2 bases from V and 1 base from J, with 5 bases in between. This CDR3 region has 13 residues. Germline values: CDR1 MGHRA, CDR2 YSYEKL. The CDR3 region has the DNA TGCGCCAGCAGCCAACGGGGGAACACTGAAGCTTTCTTT. Its translation is CASSQRGNTEAFF.

This chain joins TRBV6-1 and TRBJ2-1; TRBD1 matches at 9 bases. The CDR3 is 15 residues long. Germline CDR1 reads MNHNS; CDR2 reads SASEGT. Losses at the gene ends were 6 bases for V and 1 base for J; bases not matched to a gene: 4. CDR3 DNA sequence: TGTGCCAGCAGGGGGACAGGGCGATCCTACAATGAGCAGTTCTTC. Protein: CASRGTGRSYNEQFF.

V is TRBV7-2 and J is TRBJ1-2, with a possible D match to TRBD1 (5 bases). Looked up from germline, CDR1 is SGHTA and CDR2 is FQGNSA. This CDR3 spans 15 amino acids. Trimming shortened V by 2 bases and J by 5 bases, and 15 bases separated the two germline ends. CDR3 in DNA: TGTGCCAGCAGCTTAATCTCCCAGGGATGGTATGGCTACACCTTC. Protein product: CASSLISQGWYGYTF.

The chain is built from TRBV29-1 and TRBJ1-5; 9 nucleotides align to TRBD1. J lost 5 bases, V lost 4 bases, and 12 bases had no gene match. The germline V gene has CDR1 SQVTM and CDR2 ANQGSEA. This CDR3 contains 16 residues. CDR3 amino acids: CSVGRWGTGRYQPQHF. The CDR3 DNA follows: TGCAGCGTTGGCCGATGGGGGACAGGGCGTTATCAGCCCCAGCATTTT.

The chain joins TRBV6-6 to TRBJ2-5, with D perhaps TRBD2 (6 bases). The CDR3 spans 15 residues. Per germline, CDR1 MNHNY and CDR2 SVGAGI (reference sequence). Trimming left V 2 bases short and J 1 base short, with 11 bases between. The CDR3 protein is CASSYGRGLQETQYF. The CDR3 DNA sequence: TGTGCCAGCAGTTACGGGCGGGGACTCCAAGAGACCCAGTACTTC.

In regard to this clone: Mismatch with germline at one junction end may stem from a read error. This rearrangement joins TRBV4-1 to TRBJ2-5; D might be TRBD1 (6 bases). Germline CDR1 is MGHRA and CDR2 is YSYEKL. The CDR3 covers 14 residues. CDR3 DNA: TGCGCCCGCAGACAAGTGGACAGCCAAGAGACCCAGTACTTC. Translation gives CARRQVDSQETQYF.

This clone was recorded only once. The chain uses TRBV4-2 and TRBJ1-2; D perhaps matches TRBD1 (5 bases). This CDR3 spans 16 amino acids. Trimming cost V 1 base and J 6 bases, with 18 bases left between them. CDR1 LGHNA and CDR2 YNFKEQ come from the germline V gene. CDR3 sequence (DNA): TGTGCCAGCAGCCAAGCCCAGGGTGTAGAAGGGAATGGCTACACCTTC. Protein sequence: CASSQAQGVEGNGYTF.

The rearrangement uses TRBV6-1 and TRBJ2-7; 7 nucleotides line up with TRBD2. The CDR3 covers 13 residues. CDR1 and CDR2 (germline): MNHNS, SASEGT. Trimming at V came to 7 bases and at J to 3 bases, leaving 6 bases not matched to a gene. The CDR3 DNA follows: TGTGCCAGCACTCAAGGCGGGAGCTACGAGCAGTACTTC. Protein: CASTQGGSYEQYF.

The chain combines TRBV7-8 with TRBJ1-5, with D possibly TRBD1 on 6 matching bases. CDR1 is SGHVS, CDR2 FQNEAQ, per germline. The CDR3 runs to 16 residues. The V end was cut by 4 bases, the J end by 0 bases, with 13 bases between. Here the CDR3 reads CASSSDRFPSNQPQHF. The CDR3 nucleotides read TGTGCCAGCAGCTCCGACAGGTTCCCTAGCAATCAGCCCCAGCATTTT.

The chain uses TRBV5-4 and TRBJ1-1; D is ambiguous. V lost 0 bases to trimming and J lost 1 base, with 7 bases between them. CDR1 and CDR2 (germline): SGHNT, YYREEE (reference sequence). The CDR3 runs to 14 residues. The CDR3 loop is CASSLDQENTEAFF. As DNA, the CDR3 is TGTGCCAGCAGCTTGGACCAGGAGAACACTGAAGCTTTCTTT. Drawing the rest from reference TRBV5-4 and TRBJ1-1, the complete variable domain is ETGVTQSPTHLIKTRGQQVTLRCSSQSGHNTVSWYQQALGQGPQFIFQYYREEENGRGNFPPRFSGLQFPNYSSELNVNALELDDSALYLCASSLDQENTEAFFGQGTRLTVV.

The rearrangement joins TRBV4-3 to TRBJ2-1; no definite D call. This CDR3 spans 15 amino acids. The germline V and J ends were trimmed by 2 bases and 2 bases, with 10 bases remaining between them. Looked up from germline, CDR1 is LGHNA and CDR2 is YSLEER. CDR3: CASSQIPLAYNEQFF. In DNA, the CDR3 is TGCGCCAGCAGCCAAATACCACTCGCCTACAATGAGCAGTTCTTC.

V gene TRBV7-8 combines with J gene TRBJ2-3, with TRBD2 identical over 7 bases. After removal of 1 base from V and 5 bases from J, the junction contained 9 bases not matched to a gene. This CDR3 region has 16 residues. Germline lookup yields CDR1 SGHVS and CDR2 FQNEAQ. The DNA for the CDR3 is TGTGCCAGCAGCTTAGGGGGCGGGAGCGCACGAGATACGCAGTATTTT. Its translation is CASSLGGGSARDTQYF.

The chain combines TRBV15 with TRBJ2-5, with 7 bases lining up with TRBD2. The end of the DNA is better explained by TRBJ2-7, so the J call may be wrong. Per germline, CDR1 LNHNV and CDR2 YYDKDF (reference sequence). The CDR3 length is 14 residues. The CDR3 sequence is CATSIGGSGDEQYF. The CDR3 DNA reads as TGTGCCACCAGCATCGGGGGGAGTGGCGACGAGCAGTACTTC.

CDR3 nucleotide sequence: TGCAGCGTTGAAGTACAGGGGAGCGCAGGAATCACTAACTATGGCTACACCTTC. As protein: CSVEVQGSAGITNYGYTF. The V gene is TRBV29-1, the J gene TRBJ1-2; TRBD1 aligns across 7 bases. The V segment lost 1 base and the J segment 0 bases; nucleotides outside the gene matches: 14. Germline values: CDR1 SQVTM, CDR2 ANQGSEA. The CDR3 is 18 amino acids. Combining the CDR3 with reference TRBV29-1 and TRBJ1-2 gives the whole variable domain SAVISQKPSRDICQRGTSLTIQCQVDSQVTMMFWYRQQPGQSLTLIATANQGSEATYESGFVIDKFPISRPNLTFSTLTVSNMSPEDSSIYLCSVEVQGSAGITNYGYTFGSGTRLTVV.

The chain couples TRBV11-3 to TRBJ2-3, with 7 bases fitting TRBD2. This CDR3 spans 15 amino acids. Germline assignment: CDR1 SGHNT and CDR2 YENEEA. The V segment lost 3 bases and the J segment 6 bases; nucleotides outside the gene matches: 9. The CDR3 region has the DNA TGTGCCAGCAGCTTGGGGTGGGAGGGCCGGGATACGCAGTATTTT. Translating gives CASSLGWEGRDTQYF.

The rearrangement links TRBV4-1 to TRBJ2-1; the D is unclear. Trimming took off 1 base at V and 4 bases at J, with 17 bases between the two ends. The CDR3 is 17 residues long. Germline V gene data show CDR1 as MGHRA and CDR2 as YSYEKL. In DNA, the CDR3 is TGCGCCAGCAGCCAAGGATCAGCAGGCTCCCCGTACAATGAGCAGTTCTTC. The encoded protein is CASSQGSAGSPYNEQFF.

In this sample, this clone turned up once. The chain couples TRBV2 to TRBJ2-5, with 12 nucleotides matching TRBD1. With 11 bases clipped from V and 5 bases from J, the junction kept 12 bases outside the gene matches. The CDR3 is made up of 15 amino acids. In germline, CDR1 is SNHLY, CDR2 FYNNEI. CDR3 in amino acids: CAASGTGGRGETQYF. As DNA, the CDR3 is TGTGCCGCGTCCGGGACAGGGGGCCGGGGGGAGACCCAGTACTTC.

This clone showed up just a few times. The gene calls are TRBV30 and TRBJ2-7, with 7 bases aligning to TRBD2. The CDR3 is made up of 13 amino acids. The germline gives CDR1 GTSNPN, CDR2 SVGIG (reference sequence). V gave up 3 bases and J gave up 4 bases; unmatched junction bases: 6. In DNA, the CDR3 is TGTGCCTGGAGGGCTAGCGGTACGTACGAGCAGTACTTC. Protein: CAWRASGTYEQYF.

The chain carries TRBV5-1 and TRBJ2-7; tentatively, D is TRBD2 (5 bases). Germline CDR1 and CDR2: SGHRS and YFSETQ. The CDR3 is made up of 14 amino acids. Trimming cost V 3 bases and J 0 bases, with 10 bases left between them. The CDR3 nucleotides are TGCGCCAGCAGCTCGGACGGGAACTCCTACGAGCAGTACTTC. This translates into CASSSDGNSYEQYF.

The sample holds a few counts of this clone. This chain joins TRBV27 and TRBJ2-7; weak D call: TRBD1 (5 bases). The CDR3 is 14 residues long. V lost 5 bases, J lost 2 bases, and 13 bases lay in between. Germline values: CDR1 MNHEY, CDR2 SMNVEV (reference sequence). This chain's CDR3 is CASSAYRSTYEQYF. The CDR3, as DNA: TGTGCCAGCAGTGCTTACAGGTCGACCTACGAGCAGTACTTC.